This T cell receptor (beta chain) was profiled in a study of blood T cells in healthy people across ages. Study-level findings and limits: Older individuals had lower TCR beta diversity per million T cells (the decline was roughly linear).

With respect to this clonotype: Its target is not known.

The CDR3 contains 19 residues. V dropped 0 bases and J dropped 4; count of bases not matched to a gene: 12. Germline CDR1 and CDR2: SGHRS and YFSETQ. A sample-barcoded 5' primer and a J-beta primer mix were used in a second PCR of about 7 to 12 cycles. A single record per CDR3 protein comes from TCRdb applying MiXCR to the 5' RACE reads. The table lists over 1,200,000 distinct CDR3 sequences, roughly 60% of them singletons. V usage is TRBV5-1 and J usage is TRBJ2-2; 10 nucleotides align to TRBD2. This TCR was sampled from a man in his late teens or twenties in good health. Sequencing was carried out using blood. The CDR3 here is CASSLAARKKRGGTGELFF. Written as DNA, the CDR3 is TGCGCCAGCAGCTTGGCTGCCAGGAAGAAGCGGGGGGGCACCGGGGAGCTGTTTTTT.